These 26 T cell receptor beta chains originate from one sample sequenced in a study of blood T cell repertoires in COVID-19. Libraries were prepared by immunoSEQ multiplex PCR; TCRdb keeps only in-frame clonotypes and omits some of them. Of over 85,000 clones listed, 80% to 90% were seen once; the top ten hold just over 15%. The sequenced sample consisted of peripheral blood. All receptors come from a human donor in a cohort sampled during active COVID-19.

The chain is built from TRBV4-3 and TRBJ2-7; D gene ambiguous. V was clipped by 0 bases and J by 7 bases, with 16 bases between them. CDR1 LGHNA and CDR2 YSLEER come from the germline V gene. The CDR3 is 15 residues long. The DNA for the CDR3 is TGCGCCAGCAGCCAAGAAGTGAGCTCCCTCGGGGAGCAGTACTTC. Residues: CASSQEVSSLGEQYF.

This clone appeared a single time. The chain combines TRBV4-1 with TRBJ2-2, with 7 bases identical to TRBD1. With V trimmed by 4 bases and J by 4 bases, 9 bases remained unmatched. The CDR3 consists of 16 residues. Germline CDR1 is MGHRA and CDR2 is YSYEKL. The CDR3 bases are TGCGCCAGCAGCCCAACGGAGGCAGGGGGCACCGGGGAGCTGTTTTTT. It encodes CASSPTEAGGTGELFF.

The chain is built from TRBV5-1 and TRBJ2-6; D may be TRBD1 (5 bases). CDR3 length: 14 amino acids. Germline loops: CDR1 SGHRS, CDR2 YFSETQ. The germline V and J ends were trimmed by 7 bases and 0 bases, with 8 bases remaining between them. The CDR3 is CASGQISGANVLTF. In nucleotides, the CDR3 is TGCGCCAGCGGACAAATCTCTGGGGCCAACGTCCTGACTTTC.

This chain links TRBV7-9 with TRBJ1-5; tentative D call: TRBD1 (6 bases). Trimming removed 1 base from V and 6 bases from J, with 13 bases in between. Germline CDR1 SEHNR, CDR2 FQNEAQ (reference sequence). There are 15 residues in the CDR3. The CDR3 loop reads CASSLDRVRFQPQHF. The CDR3 nucleotides are TGTGCCAGCAGCTTAGACAGGGTACGATTTCAGCCCCAGCATTTT.

The chain carries TRBV27 and TRBJ2-7; 7 nucleotides agree with TRBD1. Per the germline V gene, CDR1 is MNHEY and CDR2 is SMNVEV (reference sequence). This CDR3 contains 12 residues. With V trimmed by 1 base and J by 8 bases, 2 bases remained unmatched. CDR3 region: CASSLWGQKQYF. CDR3 coding DNA: TGTGCCAGCAGTTTATGGGGACAGAAGCAGTACTTC.

The rearrangement uses TRBV27 and TRBJ2-3; 12 bases agree with TRBD2. Germline V gene sequence: CDR1 MNHEY, CDR2 SMNVEV (reference sequence). The V gene end was trimmed by 2 bases and the J gene end by 2 bases; junction bases not matched to a gene: 5. The CDR3 is made up of 17 amino acids. The CDR3 spells CASSLLAGGPATDTQYF. The CDR3 nucleotides are TGTGCCAGCAGTTTACTAGCGGGGGGGCCTGCCACAGATACGCAGTATTTT.

This chain links TRBV9 with TRBJ2-1, with D maybe TRBD2 (6 bases). The CDR3 runs 15 residues. Trimming took 3 bases from V and 7 from J, leaving 17 bases between them. CDR1 is SGDLS, CDR2 YYNGEE, per germline. The CDR3 spells CASSDRDFTGNEQFF. The CDR3 DNA sequence: TGTGCCAGCAGCGATCGGGACTTTACGGGTAATGAGCAGTTCTTC. The full variable domain, with the rest looked up from reference TRBV9 and TRBJ2-1, is DSGVTQTPKHLITATGQRVTLRCSPRSGDLSVYWYQQSLDQGLQFLIQYYNGEERAKGNILERFSAQQFPDLHSELNLSSLELGDSALYFCASSDRDFTGNEQFFGPGTRLTVL.

The chain recombines TRBV4-1 with TRBJ2-5; tentatively, D is TRBD2 (6 bases). The CDR3 sequence is 15 residues long. V was shortened by 3 bases and J by 4 bases, with 15 bases between the two germline ends. Germline V gene sequence: CDR1 MGHRA, CDR2 YSYEKL. The DNA for the CDR3 is TGCGCCAGCAGCCAGGAGGGAGGTTCGGGAGAGACCCAGTACTTC. The encoded protein is CASSQEGGSGETQYF.

The gene calls are TRBV4-2 and TRBJ1-6; D may be TRBD1 (6 bases). Germline loops: CDR1 LGHNA, CDR2 YNFKEQ. The CDR3 contains 16 residues. V lost 5 bases, J lost 1 base, and 12 bases lay in between. The CDR3 region is CASSSRTDSYNSPLHF. The CDR3 DNA is TGTGCCAGCAGCTCTCGGACAGATTCCTATAATTCACCCCTCCACTTT.

The chain carries TRBV7-9 and TRBJ2-3, with a tentative D call TRBD2 (5 bases). Germline V CDR1 and CDR2: SEHNR, FQNEAQ (reference sequence). There are 16 residues in the CDR3. Trimming removed 3 bases at V and 5 bases at J, with 18 bases between. The CDR3 region is CASSFGPQGRGDTQYF. The CDR3 DNA reads as TGTGCCAGCAGCTTTGGACCACAAGGTCGGGGAGATACGCAGTATTTT. Looking up the rest from reference TRBV7-9 and TRBJ2-3 gives the full variable domain: DTGVSQNPRHKITKRGQNVTFRCDPISEHNRLYWYRQTLGQGPEFLTYFQNEAQLEKSRLLSDRFSAERPKGSFSTLEIQRTEQGDSAMYLCASSFGPQGRGDTQYFGPGTRLTVL.

This chain joins TRBV2 and TRBJ1-1; 8 positions match TRBD1. There are 12 residues in the CDR3. After removal of 6 bases from V and 11 bases from J, the junction contained 8 bases not matched to a gene. Germline loops: CDR1 SNHLY, CDR2 FYNNEI. CDR3 amino acids: CASSYGQGGAFF. CDR3 nucleotides: TGTGCCAGCAGCTATGGACAGGGAGGGGCTTTCTTT.

The CDR3 sequence is CASRLAGANEQFF. The CDR3 DNA reads as TGTGCCAGCCGGCTAGCGGGAGCCAATGAGCAGTTCTTC. The rearrangement joins TRBV27 to TRBJ2-1; 10 nucleotides agree with TRBD2. V was pared by 8 bases and J by 6 bases, with 4 bases of the junction left unmatched. CDR1 is MNHEY, CDR2 SMNVEV, per germline (reference sequence). The CDR3 consists of 13 residues.

This chain connects TRBV4-1 to TRBJ2-5, with 9 bases matching TRBD1. The V and J ends lost 0 bases and 4 bases, in that order; junction bases with no gene match: 9. The CDR3 spans 17 residues. Germline lookup yields CDR1 MGHRA and CDR2 YSYEKL. The CDR3 here is CASSQEASTGGLETQYF. DNA of the CDR3: TGCGCCAGCAGCCAAGAGGCTTCCACAGGGGGCCTAGAGACCCAGTACTTC.

This chain connects TRBV11-2 to TRBJ1-3; no clear D. Trimming took 1 base from V and 0 from J, leaving 16 bases between them. Germline values: CDR1 SGHAT, CDR2 FQNNGV. The CDR3 sequence is 18 residues long. This CDR3 reads CASSLAFRRRSSGNTIYF. The CDR3 DNA sequence: TGTGCCAGCAGCTTAGCGTTTCGGCGGCGCAGCTCTGGAAACACCATATATTTT.

The rearrangement uses TRBV7-8 and TRBJ1-1, with 8 bases aligning to TRBD1. V lost 8 bases to trimming and J lost 6 bases; unmatched junction nucleotides: 5. The CDR3 spans 12 residues. Germline CDR1 and CDR2: SGHVS and FQNEAQ. The CDR3 DNA is TGTGCCAGCGGAACAGGGGGGGCTGAAGCTTTCTTT. Protein: CASGTGGAEAFF.

The gene calls are TRBV19 and TRBJ1-6; weak D call: TRBD1 (5 bases). Germline CDR1 and CDR2: LNHDA and SQIVND (reference sequence). V was pared by 1 base and J by 7 bases, with 11 bases between. CDR3 length: 15 residues. Written as DNA, the CDR3 is TGTGCCAGTAGTATAGCCAGGGCTGAGAATTCACCCCTCCACTTT. This codes for CASSIARAENSPLHF. The variable domain in full, completed from reference TRBV19 and TRBJ1-6, reads DGGITQSPKYLFRKEGQNVTLSCEQNLNHDAMYWYRQDPGQGLRLIYYSQIVNDFQKGDIAEGYSVSREKKESFPLTVTSAQKNPTAFYLCASSIARAENSPLHFGNGTRLTVT.

The chain couples TRBV29-1 to TRBJ1-4, with D tentatively TRBD1 (6 bases). The CDR3 spans 14 residues. Trimming took 6 bases from V and 0 from J, leaving 11 bases between them. Germline V gene sequence: CDR1 SQVTM, CDR2 ANQGSEA. The DNA of the CDR3 is TGCAGCGTCGCAGGGGTTCCAACTAATGAAAAACTGTTTTTT. Translated, it gives CSVAGVPTNEKLFF. The full variable domain, in which reference TRBV29-1 and TRBJ1-4 provide the parts outside the CDR3, is SAVISQKPSRDICQRGTSLTIQCQVDSQVTMMFWYRQQPGQSLTLIATANQGSEATYESGFVIDKFPISRPNLTFSTLTVSNMSPEDSSIYLCSVAGVPTNEKLFFGSGTQLSVL.

The V gene is TRBV5-1, the J gene TRBJ1-2, with TRBD1 identical over 9 bases. Germline V gene data show CDR1 as SGHRS and CDR2 as YFSETQ. J lost 6 bases, V lost 4 bases, and 10 bases had no gene match. CDR3 length: 15 residues. CDR3 protein: CASSLTGGARNGYTF. The CDR3 bases are TGCGCCAGCAGCCTCACAGGGGGCGCCCGTAATGGCTACACCTTC.

V and J are TRBV27 and TRBJ1-1, with TRBD1 matching over 8 bases. The CDR3 extends over 16 amino acids. CDR1 and CDR2 from the germline V gene are MNHEY and SMNVEV (reference sequence). V shed 2 bases, J shed 0 bases, and the junction held 5 bases outside the gene matches. As DNA, the CDR3 is TGTGCCAGCAGTTTACGCAGGGGGCTCATGAACACTGAAGCTTTCTTT. Translated: CASSLRRGLMNTEAFF.

The chain has TRBV5-1 and TRBJ2-1; D is perhaps TRBD2 (5 bases). With 0 bases removed from V and 5 bases from J, the gap between germline ends came to 12 bases. This CDR3 has 15 residues. Germline V gene sequence: CDR1 SGHRS, CDR2 YFSETQ. The CDR3: CASSLEASRNNEQFF. The CDR3 region has the DNA TGCGCCAGCAGCTTGGAGGCTAGCCGTAACAATGAGCAGTTCTTC.

The V call is TRBV30, the J call TRBJ1-1, with D unclear. CDR1 is GTSNPN and CDR2 is SVGIG in the germline V gene (reference sequence). The CDR3 extends over 13 amino acids. V was pared by 0 bases and J by 11 bases, with 16 bases between. The DNA for the CDR3 is TGTGCCTGGAGTGTATTGGGCGCTGGGGAGGCTTTCTTT. It is translated as CAWSVLGAGEAFF.

The rearrangement links TRBV4-1 to TRBJ2-6, with 8 bases aligning to TRBD1. CDR1 is MGHRA, CDR2 YSYEKL, per germline. Trimming cost V 2 bases and J 0 bases; bases outside gene matches: 12. This CDR3 region has 20 residues. The CDR3 DNA sequence: TGCGCCAGCAGCCAACGGAACCAACAGGGGGTTAACTCTGGGGCCAACGTCCTGACTTTC. Amino acids: CASSQRNQQGVNSGANVLTF.

The V and J genes are TRBV19 and TRBJ1-4, with no clear D. Between the trimmed V and J ends, which lost 1 base and 0 bases, there was a span of 9 bases. The germline gives CDR1 LNHDA, CDR2 SQIVND (reference sequence). This CDR3 is built from 16 residues. The CDR3 DNA follows: TGTGCCAGTAGTATAGTCCCCTATGCAACTAATGAAAAACTGTTTTTT. Translating it yields CASSIVPYATNEKLFF.

This sequence joins TRBV5-1 and TRBJ2-5; D is possibly TRBD1 (6 bases). Deletions cut 4 bases from V and 7 bases from J, with 14 bases between. The CDR3 totals 13 residues. Germline assignment: CDR1 SGHRS and CDR2 YFSETQ. The CDR3 sequence is CASSTDSAGTQYF. The CDR3 DNA follows: TGCGCCAGCAGCACGGACAGTGCCGGGACCCAGTACTTC.

This clone has a single count. The chain uses TRBV3-1 (or the pseudogene TRBV3-2) and TRBJ2-7; tentative D call: TRBD1 (5 bases). This CDR3 region has 15 residues. Germline CDR1 and CDR2: LGHDT and YNNKEL (reference sequence). Between the trimmed V and J ends, which lost 4 bases and 2 bases, there was a span of 15 bases. CDR3 sequence: CASSPSNRFAYEQYF. The CDR3, as DNA: TGTGCCAGCAGCCCCTCCAACAGGTTCGCCTACGAGCAGTACTTC.

V is TRBV4-3 and J is TRBJ2-1; TRBD1 is a possible D gene (5 bases). CDR1 is LGHNA and CDR2 is YSLEER in the germline V gene. The CDR3 spans 14 residues. Trimming stripped 2 bases from V and 2 bases from J, with 7 bases between. In DNA form, the CDR3 reads TGCGCCAGCAGCCAAATCAGGGCCTACAATGAGCAGTTCTTC. Protein product: CASSQIRAYNEQFF.